The clone carrying this T cell receptor (beta chain) was seen a few times. The antigen is undetermined. The data stem from a study of cytomegalovirus exposure and HLA in healthy donors. The data were produced by immunoSEQ multiplex PCR, yet TCRdb's version contains in-frame clones alone and is incomplete. The sample shows hundreds of thousands of clones, roughly 85% of them seen only once. CDR3 length equals 13 residues. Trimming at V came to 5 bases and at J to 7 bases, leaving 7 bases not matched to a gene. Germline CDR1 SEHNR, CDR2 FQNEAQ (reference sequence). Whole-study results and caveats: The authors enumerated 150 to 200 TCR beta chains as linked to cytomegalovirus. In vitro testing confirmed a few CMV-associated chains as specific for CMV antigens.

V and J are TRBV7-9 and TRBJ1-2, with 7 bases matching TRBD1. The source is a young woman in good health and CMV-seronegative. Sequencing was performed on PBMCs. The CDR3 is CASSALTGSGYTF. The CDR3 coding sequence is TGTGCCAGCAGCGCCCTGACAGGGTCTGGCTACACCTTC.